What follows are 27 T cell receptor beta chains derived from one specimen sequenced in a study of identical twins. TCRdb re-analysed the 5' RACE reads in MiXCR, keeping a single row per CDR3 protein. This table holds 1.5 million or so distinct CDR3 sequences, roughly a third found once. The sample consisted of cord blood. The receptors originated from a newborn girl in good health.

Here the CDR3 DNA reads TGCGCCGGCGGGGCTAGGAGCGGGAGCTCCTACAATGAGCAGTACTTC. This encodes CAGGARSGSSYNEQYF. The rearrangement joins TRBV10-2 to TRBJ2-1; 8 nucleotides align to TRBD2. Near its end, the DNA agrees better with TRBJ2-7, so the J call may be wrong. Germline V CDR1 and CDR2: WSHSY, SAAADI. CDR3 length equals 16 residues.

V is TRBV3-1 and J is TRBJ2-1, with D perhaps matching TRBD1 (6 bases). CDR1 LGHDT and CDR2 YNNKEL come from the germline V gene (reference sequence). The CDR3 totals 16 residues. V was trimmed by 1 base and J by 8 bases, leaving 18 bases between them. The CDR3 protein is CASSQAGGGTRDEQFF. The CDR3 bases are TGTGCCAGCAGCCAAGCTGGTGGGGGCACGAGGGATGAGCAGTTCTTC.

This clonotype was counted at least ten times. The chain couples TRBV24-1 to TRBJ2-3, with TRBD2 as a possible D gene (5 bases). Trimming cost V 3 bases and J 2 bases, with 8 bases left between them. CDR3 length equals 14 residues. Germline V gene data show CDR1 as KGHDR and CDR2 as SFDVKD. CDR3: CATSDPGITDTQYF. The CDR3 nucleotides read TGTGCCACCAGTGATCCCGGGATCACAGATACGCAGTATTTT.

The CDR3 coding sequence is TGTGCCAGCTCACCTACTCCGGGACACGTACTCTCCTATTCTAGCACAGATACGCAGTATTTT. Translation: CASSPTPGHVLSYSSTDTQYF. V usage is TRBV18 and J usage is TRBJ2-3, with D maybe TRBD1 (6 bases). Trimming cost V 3 bases and J 0 bases, with 28 bases left between them. Germline assignment: CDR1 KGHSH and CDR2 LQKENI. The length of the CDR3 is 21 residues.

V gene TRBV5-1 combines with J gene TRBJ2-7; TRBD2 is a possible D gene (6 bases). The CDR3 extends over 15 amino acids. V shed 1 base and J shed 3 bases, with 14 bases lying between them. CDR1 SGHRS and CDR2 YFSETQ come from the germline V gene. CDR3 in amino acids: CASSLLRGENYEQYF. In nucleotides, the CDR3 is TGCGCCAGCAGCTTGCTTCGCGGGGAGAACTACGAGCAGTACTTC.

This clonotype was observed a handful of times. The chain is built from TRBV20-1 and TRBJ2-1; D uncertain. This CDR3 has 15 residues. V lost 3 bases and J 9 bases, leaving 21 bases between the germline ends. Germline V gene lookup returns CDR1 DFQATT and CDR2 SNEGSKA (reference sequence). The CDR3 sequence is CSASATPRVTSEQFF. The CDR3 bases are TGCAGTGCTAGCGCGACTCCACGGGTCACCAGTGAGCAGTTCTTC.

There are a few counts of this clonotype. The rearrangement links TRBV20-1 to TRBJ2-3, with D maybe TRBD1 (6 bases). V was trimmed by 1 base and J by 2 bases, leaving 7 bases between them. Germline V gene lookup returns CDR1 DFQATT and CDR2 SNEGSKA (reference sequence). The CDR3 has 13 amino acids. The DNA of the CDR3 is TGCAGTGCTAGAGGGGACATCACAGATACGCAGTATTTT. Translated, it gives CSARGDITDTQYF.

The chain combines TRBV4-1 with TRBJ1-1; 10 positions match TRBD1. V gave up 3 bases and J gave up 4 bases; unmatched junction bases: 5. The V gene's germline CDR1 is MGHRA and CDR2 YSYEKL. This CDR3 has 15 residues. As DNA, the CDR3 is TGCGCCAGCAGCCAGATTCGGACAGGGGGCACTGAAGCTTTCTTT. Translation: CASSQIRTGGTEAFF.

V and J are TRBV29-1 and TRBJ1-6; TRBD1 aligns across 7 bases. The CDR3 is 14 residues long. Germline values: CDR1 SQVTM, CDR2 ANQGSEA. The V segment lost 7 bases and the J segment 9 bases; nucleotides outside the gene matches: 12. The CDR3 reads CSAATTGEGSPLHF. In DNA form, the CDR3 reads TGCAGCGCCGCTACAACAGGGGAGGGTTCACCCCTCCACTTT. Drawing the rest from reference TRBV29-1 and TRBJ1-6, the complete variable domain is SAVISQKPSRDICQRGTSLTIQCQVDSQVTMMFWYRQQPGQSLTLIATANQGSEATYESGFVIDKFPISRPNLTFSTLTVSNMSPEDSSIYLCSAATTGEGSPLHFGNGTRLTVT.

This clonotype was counted only a few times. The gene calls are TRBV25-1 and TRBJ2-4; D uncertain. The CDR3 runs 14 residues. The germline V and J ends were trimmed by 1 base and 1 base, with 5 bases remaining between them. CDR1 MGHDK and CDR2 SYGVNS come from the germline V gene. The CDR3 is CASSESRAKNIQYF. CDR3 sequence (DNA): TGTGCCAGCAGTGAATCCAGGGCCAAAAACATTCAGTACTTC.

The chain couples TRBV7-9 to TRBJ1-4; 7 bases fit TRBD1. With V trimmed by 5 bases and J by 8 bases, 8 bases remained unmatched. Germline-derived CDR1 and CDR2 are SEHNR and FQNEAQ (reference sequence). The CDR3 covers 14 residues. For the CDR3, the DNA is TGTGCCAGCAGCCCACGACAGGGATGGGAAAAACTGTTTTTT. This sequence encodes CASSPRQGWEKLFF.

The CDR3 sequence is CSARDHTGGGVDTQYF. The CDR3 DNA reads as TGCAGTGCTAGAGATCACACGGGGGGGGGCGTGGATACGCAGTATTTT. The rearrangement uses TRBV20-1 and TRBJ2-3; TRBD2 matches at 8 bases. Germline V lookup: CDR1 DFQATT, CDR2 SNEGSKA (reference sequence). The CDR3 totals 16 residues. The V and J ends lost 0 bases and 6 bases, in that order; junction bases with no gene match: 11.

This clonotype occurred a few times. This chain uses TRBV20-1 with TRBJ1-1; D is unclear. Germline assignment: CDR1 DFQATT and CDR2 SNEGSKA (reference sequence). The V gene lost 1 base and the J gene lost 6 bases, with 9 bases spanning the gap. The CDR3 totals 12 residues. The CDR3 coding sequence is TGCAGTGCTAGAGTGGCCGGGGCTGAAGCTTTCTTT. Encoded protein: CSARVAGAEAFF.

This clonotype has at least ten counts. CDR3 nucleotides: TGCGCCAGCAGCTTCCGCCGACTAGCGGGTCCTCCCAATGAGCAGTTCTTC. Translated, it gives CASSFRRLAGPPNEQFF. V usage is TRBV5-1 and J usage is TRBJ2-1, with 10 bases matching TRBD2. Germline V CDR1 and CDR2: SGHRS, YFSETQ. Trimming at V came to 2 bases and at J to 6 bases, leaving 11 bases not matched to a gene. CDR3 length: 17 amino acids.

The chain joins TRBV7-2 to TRBJ2-5, with unresolved D. CDR3 length: 13 residues. Germline V gives CDR1 SGHTA, CDR2 FQGNSA. V lost 7 bases, J lost 2 bases, and 11 bases lay in between. CDR3 protein: CASTTQPQETQYF. Written as DNA, the CDR3 is TGTGCCAGCACGACGCAGCCTCAAGAGACCCAGTACTTC. The complete variable domain, with remaining parts taken from reference TRBV7-2 and TRBJ2-5, reads GAGVSQSPSNKVTEKGKDVELRCDPISGHTALYWYRQSLGQGLEFLIYFQGNSAPDKSGLPSDRFSAERTGGSVSTLTIQRTQQEDSAVYLCASTTQPQETQYFGPGTRLLVL.

Of note for this clonotype: As the CDR3 is not closed by the conserved phenylalanine or tryptophan, this likely results from a read error. The CDR3: CSARDTGTALHLYNEQFL. CDR3 in DNA: TGCAGTGCTAGAGATACCGGGACTGCGCTACATTTGTACAATGAGCAGTTCTTA. This rearrangement joins TRBV20-1 to TRBJ2-1, with D perhaps matching TRBD2 (6 bases). The V gene lost 0 bases and the J gene lost 4 bases, with 22 bases spanning the gap. CDR3 length equals 18 residues. The V gene's germline CDR1 is DFQATT and CDR2 SNEGSKA (reference sequence).

This clonotype was picked up a small number of times. The V and J genes are TRBV20-1 and TRBJ2-5; D may be TRBD2 (6 bases). The J call may be wrong; the DNA end is better matched by TRBJ2-7. Germline-derived CDR1 and CDR2 are DFQATT and SNEGSKA (reference sequence). This CDR3 is built from 14 residues. The CDR3 DNA reads TGCAGTGCCACCCGGAGGGGTAGTCCCTACGAGCAGTACTTC. This translates into CSATRRGSPYEQYF.

This clonotype has a count of ten or more. The chain employs TRBV5-1 and TRBJ2-1; unclear D gene. V lost 4 bases and J 5 bases, leaving 4 bases between the germline ends. The CDR3 is 11 amino acids. Germline V lookup: CDR1 SGHRS, CDR2 YFSETQ. CDR3 bases: TGCGCCAGCAGCCCAAACAATGAGCAGTTCTTC. It is translated as CASSPNNEQFF. Full variable domain (rest looked up from reference TRBV5-1 and TRBJ2-1): KAGVTQTPRYLIKTRGQQVTLSCSPISGHRSVSWYQQTPGQGLQFLFEYFSETQRNKGNFPGRFSGRQFSNSRSEMNVSTLELGDSALYLCASSPNNEQFFGPGTRLTVL.

CDR3 sequence reads: CASSSIALRTGGNEQFF. DNA of the CDR3: TGTGCCAGCAGTTCGATAGCCCTAAGGACAGGGGGCAATGAGCAGTTCTTC. The V gene is TRBV28, the J gene TRBJ2-1; 10 bases are shared with TRBD1. The CDR3 sequence is 17 residues long. Looked up from germline, CDR1 is MDHEN and CDR2 is SYDVKM. V shed 4 bases and J 6 bases; nucleotides not matched to a gene: 12.

In regard to this clonotype: One end of the junction does not line up with germline, which may come from a read error. V gene TRBV19 combines with J gene TRBJ1-6, with D perhaps matching TRBD1 (5 bases). The CDR3 sequence is 16 residues long. CDR1 is LNHDA and CDR2 is SQIVND in the germline V gene (reference sequence). The CDR3 spells CAISIRGDGYNSPLHF. CDR3 bases: TGTGCCATTAGTATTAGAGGGGACGGCTATAATTCACCCCTCCACTTT.

The V gene is TRBV20-1, the J gene TRBJ1-1; possible D gene TRBD1, 6 bases. Trimming shortened V by 0 bases and J by 4 bases, and 18 bases separated the two germline ends. CDR1 and CDR2 from the germline V gene are DFQATT and SNEGSKA (reference sequence). The CDR3 contains 16 residues. This chain's CDR3 is CSARDPPGGQVTEAFF. As DNA, the CDR3 is TGCAGTGCTAGAGATCCCCCCGGGGGGCAGGTCACTGAAGCTTTCTTT.

This clonotype has a handful of counts. V is TRBV29-1 and J is TRBJ2-1; D is uncertain. CDR3 length equals 12 residues. Per the germline V gene, CDR1 is SQVTM and CDR2 is ANQGSEA. V shed 5 bases and J shed 3 bases, with 8 bases lying between them. Written as DNA, the CDR3 is TGCAGCGTTTTTCCTCGCTACAATGAGCAGTTCTTC. Amino acid sequence: CSVFPRYNEQFF.

V gene TRBV14 combines with J gene TRBJ1-2; maybe TRBD1 (6 bases). CDR3 length: 12 residues. The germline CDR1 and CDR2 sequences are SGHDN and FVKESK. The V and J ends lost 2 bases and 8 bases respectively, with 9 bases between them. In DNA, the CDR3 is TGTGCCAGCAGCCAAATTCAGGGGGGCTACACCTTC. Its translation is CASSQIQGGYTF.

The chain combines TRBV5-1 with TRBJ1-2, with TRBD1 identical over 9 bases. The CDR3 sequence is 16 residues long. V shed 3 bases, J shed 2 bases, and the junction held 8 bases outside the gene matches. Germline CDR1 SGHRS, CDR2 YFSETQ. As DNA, the CDR3 is TGCGCCAGCAGCTCGTACCGGGACAGGGAGAACTATGGCTACACCTTC. This sequence encodes CASSSYRDRENYGYTF.

This clonotype was found a few times. The chain has TRBV4-2 and TRBJ2-2, with D possibly TRBD2 on 5 matching bases. CDR1 is LGHNA and CDR2 is YNFKEQ in the germline V gene. There are 14 residues in the CDR3. V was cut by 0 bases and J by 6 bases, with 8 bases left in between. CDR3 loop: CASSQETDSGELFF. The CDR3 nucleotides read TGTGCCAGCAGCCAAGAGACGGACTCCGGGGAGCTGTTTTTT.

The V gene is TRBV28, the J gene TRBJ2-5; TRBD2 matches at 10 bases. The better agreement between TRBJ2-7 and the DNA end casts doubt on the J call. CDR1 and CDR2 (germline): MDHEN, SYDVKM. This CDR3 comprises 17 residues. The CDR3 sequence: CASIPGLAGVTLYEQYF. CDR3 DNA: TGTGCCAGCATCCCGGGGCTAGCGGGAGTTACCTTGTACGAGCAGTACTTC.

The rearrangement uses TRBV9 and TRBJ1-4; the D gene is possibly TRBD1 (6 bases). The V end lost 4 bases, the J end lost 7 bases, and 26 bases lay between the germline ends. CDR1 and CDR2 (germline): SGDLS, YYNGEE. The CDR3 loop spans 18 amino acids. CDR3 sequence reads: CASSPRGGGGRLGEKLFF. The CDR3 coding sequence is TGTGCCAGCAGCCCACGGGGCGGGGGCGGCCGTCTAGGTGAAAAACTGTTTTTT.